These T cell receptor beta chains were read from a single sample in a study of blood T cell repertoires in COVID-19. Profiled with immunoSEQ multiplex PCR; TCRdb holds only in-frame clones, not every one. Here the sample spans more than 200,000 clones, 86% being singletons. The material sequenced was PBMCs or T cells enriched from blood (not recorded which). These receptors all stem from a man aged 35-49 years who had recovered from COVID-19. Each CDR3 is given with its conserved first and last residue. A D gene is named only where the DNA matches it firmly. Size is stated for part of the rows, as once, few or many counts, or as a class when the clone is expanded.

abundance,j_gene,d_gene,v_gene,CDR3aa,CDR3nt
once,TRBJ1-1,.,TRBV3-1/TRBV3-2,CASSPDGKWNTEAFF,TGTGCCAGCAGCCCAGACGGGAAATGGAACACTGAAGCTTTCTTT
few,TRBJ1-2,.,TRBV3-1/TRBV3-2,CASSQVSGLNYGYTF,TGTGCCAGCAGCCAAGTGAGTGGACTTAACTATGGCTACACCTTC
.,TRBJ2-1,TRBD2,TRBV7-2,CAGGGALTYNEQFF,TGTGCCGGCGGGGGGGCCCTCACCTACAATGAGCAGTTCTTC
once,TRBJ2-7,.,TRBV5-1,CASELQGTGQQYF,TGCGCCAGCGAATTACAGGGAACAGGACAGCAGTACTTC
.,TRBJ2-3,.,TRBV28,CASNEQNPTDTQYF,TGTGCCAGCAATGAACAGAATCCCACAGATACGCAGTATTTT
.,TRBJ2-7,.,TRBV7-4,CASRRGTVPRLGF,TGTGCCAGCAGACGCGGGACAGTCCCCCGGTTGGGCTTC
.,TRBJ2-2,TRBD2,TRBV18,CASSRRTSGDTGELFF,TGTGCCAGCTCACGACGGACTAGCGGTGACACCGGGGAGCTGTTTTTT
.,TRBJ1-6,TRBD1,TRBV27,CASSLRGPRSPLHF,TGTGCCAGCAGTTTGAGGGGGCCCAGGTCACCCCTCCACTTT
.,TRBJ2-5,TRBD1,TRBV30,CAWTQGQARQETQYF,TGTGCCTGGACTCAGGGACAGGCGAGACAAGAGACCCAGTACTTC
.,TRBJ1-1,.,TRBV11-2,CASSSHAQGSAFF,TGTGCCAGCAGCTCGCACGCACAGGGAAGCGCTTTCTTT
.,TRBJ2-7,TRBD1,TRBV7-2,CASSPTPTGGYEQYF,TGTGCCAGCAGCCCGACCCCCACAGGGGGCTACGAGCAGTACTTC
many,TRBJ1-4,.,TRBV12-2,CASRHLGEVLTNEKLFF,TGTGCAAGTCGTCATCTAGGGGAGGTTCTAACTAATGAAAAACTGTTTTTT
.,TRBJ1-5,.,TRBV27,CASRPHRDSNQPQHF,TGTGCCAGCAGACCACACCGGGATAGCAATCAGCCCCAGCATTTT
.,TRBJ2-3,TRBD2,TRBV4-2,CASSQSGLDTDTQYF,TGTGCCAGCAGCCAATCGGGACTAGACACAGATACGCAGTATTTT
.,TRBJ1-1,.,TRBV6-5,CASSPELRTEAFF,TGTGCCAGCAGCCCGGAGCTCCGGACTGAAGCTTTCTTT
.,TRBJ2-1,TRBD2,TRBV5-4,CASSREGLADHNEQFF,TGTGCCAGCAGCAGGGAGGGACTAGCGGACCACAATGAGCAGTTCTTC
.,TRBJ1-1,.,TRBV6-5,CASIGEGGLTEAFF,TGTGCCAGCATCGGGGAGGGGGGACTCACTGAAGCTTTCTTT
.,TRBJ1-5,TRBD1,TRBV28,CASTGQTNQPQHF,TGTGCCAGCACGGGACAGACGAATCAGCCCCAGCATTTT
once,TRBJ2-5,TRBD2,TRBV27,CASSSLIAGQETQYF,TGTGCCAGCAGTTCTTTAATAGCGGGGCAAGAGACCCAGTACTTC
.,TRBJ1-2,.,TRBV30,CAWTPSLSGYGYTF,TGTGCCTGGACCCCCTCGTTGTCAGGCTATGGCTACACCTTC
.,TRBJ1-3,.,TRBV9,CASSSEGLSGNTIYF,TGTGCCAGCAGCTCGGAGGGCTTATCTGGAAACACCATATATTTT
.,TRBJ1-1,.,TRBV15,CATSKKAGDTEAFF,TGTGCCACCAGCAAAAAGGCAGGGGACACTGAAGCTTTCTTT
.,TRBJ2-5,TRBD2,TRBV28,CASTSGGAYATQYF,TGTGCCAGCACTAGCGGGGGGGCCTATGCGACCCAGTACTTC
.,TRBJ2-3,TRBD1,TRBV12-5,CASGQTGPDTQYF,TGTGCTAGTGGTCAGACAGGGCCAGATACGCAGTATTTT
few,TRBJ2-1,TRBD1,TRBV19,CASSITPSGTDNEQFF,TGTGCCAGTAGTATCACTCCCTCTGGGACAGACAATGAGCAGTTCTTC
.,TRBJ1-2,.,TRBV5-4,CASSSRLGAIASGYTF,TGTGCCAGCAGCTCGCGCCTGGGGGCCATTGCTTCGGGCTACACCTTC
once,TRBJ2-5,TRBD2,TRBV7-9,CASSLSVSTSGEQETQYF,TGTGCCAGCAGCTTATCCGTTAGTACTAGCGGGGAACAAGAGACCCAGTACTTC
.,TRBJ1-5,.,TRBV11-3,CASSLGRGVNQPQHF,TGTGCCAGCAGCTTGGGGCGGGGGGTCAATCAGCCCCAGCATTTT
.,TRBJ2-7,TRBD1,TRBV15,CATSPEQGVYEQYF,TGTGCCACCAGCCCTGAACAGGGGGTATACGAGCAGTACTTC
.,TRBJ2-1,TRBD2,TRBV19,CASRGLAGAVNEQFF,TGTGCCAGTAGGGGGCTAGCGGGAGCCGTGAATGAGCAGTTCTTC
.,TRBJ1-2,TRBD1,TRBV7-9,CASSTTGGLANYGYTF,TGTGCCAGCAGCACAACAGGGGGCTTGGCTAACTATGGCTACACCTTC
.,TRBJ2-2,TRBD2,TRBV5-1,CASSGTSGFPGELFF,TGCGCCAGCAGTGGGACTAGCGGGTTCCCCGGGGAGCTGTTTTTT
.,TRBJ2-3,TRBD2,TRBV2,CASVTSGVYTQYF,TGTGCCAGCGTCACTAGCGGGGTTTATACGCAGTATTTT
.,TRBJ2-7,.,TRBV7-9,CASSSSQWRESYEQYF,TGTGCCAGCAGCTCTTCCCAGTGGAGGGAATCCTACGAGCAGTACTTC
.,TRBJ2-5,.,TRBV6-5,CASSYRRPGGRETQYF,TGTGCCAGCAGTTACCGGCGTCCCGGGGGAAGGGAGACCCAGTACTTC
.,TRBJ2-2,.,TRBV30,CAWSAQSFTGELFF,TGTGCCTGGAGTGCCCAGTCGTTCACCGGGGAGCTGTTTTTT
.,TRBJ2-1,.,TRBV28,CASSLRGGYNEQFF,TGTGCCAGCAGTTTGAGGGGAGGCTACAATGAGCAGTTCTTC
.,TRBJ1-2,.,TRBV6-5,CASSKSLDRRYGYTF,TGTGCCAGCAGTAAATCCCTCGACAGGCGCTATGGCTACACCTTC
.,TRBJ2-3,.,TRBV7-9,CASRQVEKTDTQYF,TGTGCCAGCAGACAGGTAGAGAAAACAGATACGCAGTATTTT
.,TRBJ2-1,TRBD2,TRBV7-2,CASSLRLAGVYNEQFF,TGTGCCAGCAGCTTAAGGCTAGCGGGGGTCTACAATGAGCAGTTCTTC
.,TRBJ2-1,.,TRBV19,CASRYRDISYNEQFF,TGTGCCAGTAGGTACCGGGACATCTCCTACAATGAGCAGTTCTTC
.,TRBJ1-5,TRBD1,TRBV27,CASSPGTGAAGSNQPQHF,TGTGCCAGCAGTCCCGGGACAGGGGCCGCGGGTAGCAATCAGCCCCAGCATTTT
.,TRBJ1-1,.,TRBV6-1,CASSEGPMKNTEAFF,TGTGCCAGCAGTGAGGGCCCGATGAAGAACACTGAAGCTTTCTTT
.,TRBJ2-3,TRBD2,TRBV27,CASRTSGGLSTDTQYF,TGTGCCAGCAGGACTAGCGGGGGACTCAGCACAGATACGCAGTATTTT
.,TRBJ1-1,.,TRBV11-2,CASSFPGTEAFF,TGTGCCAGCAGCTTCCCGGGCACTGAAGCTTTCTTT
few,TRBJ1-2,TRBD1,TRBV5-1,CASSSGQGGQSGYGYTF,TGCGCCAGCAGCTCGGGACAGGGCGGTCAATCCGGCTATGGCTACACCTTC
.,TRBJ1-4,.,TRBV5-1,CASSPRVNEKLFF,TGCGCCAGCAGCCCACGGGTTAATGAAAAACTGTTTTTT
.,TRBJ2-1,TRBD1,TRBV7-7,CASSFDRGDEQFF,TGTGCCAGCAGCTTCGACAGGGGCGATGAGCAGTTCTTC
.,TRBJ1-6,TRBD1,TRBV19,CASSIPNRGTGDSPLHF,TGTGCCAGTAGTATCCCGAACAGGGGCACGGGGGATTCACCCCTCCACTTT
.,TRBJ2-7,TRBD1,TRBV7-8,CASSSDRRTRNF,TGTGCCAGCAGCTCGGACAGGAGAACGAGGAACTTC
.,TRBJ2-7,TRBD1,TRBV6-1,CASSEEWTGDEQYF,TGTGCCAGCAGTGAAGAGTGGACAGGGGACGAGCAGTACTTC
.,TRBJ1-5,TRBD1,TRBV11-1,CASSLDRGQPQHF,TGTGCCAGCAGCCTGGACAGGGGTCAGCCCCAGCATTTT
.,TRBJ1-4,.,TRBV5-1,CASRQQGTNEKLFF,TGCGCCAGCAGGCAACAGGGTACTAATGAAAAACTGTTTTTT
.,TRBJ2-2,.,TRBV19,CASADGNTGELFF,TGTGCCAGTGCGGATGGGAACACCGGGGAGCTGTTTTTT
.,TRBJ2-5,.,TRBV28,CASSLSRGQETQYF,TGTGCCAGCAGTTTATCACGGGGACAAGAGACCCAGTACTTC
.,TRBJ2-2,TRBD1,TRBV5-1,CASSWTGTDTGELFF,TGCGCCAGCAGCTGGACAGGAACGGACACCGGGGAGCTGTTTTTT
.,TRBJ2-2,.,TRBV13,CASSLVGGWAGELFF,TGTGCCAGCAGCTTAGTCGGGGGATGGGCCGGGGAGCTGTTTTTT